Each of the 17 T cell receptor beta chains below was sequenced from the same sample in a study of OX40 agonist ivuxolimab in advanced cancers. Profiling relied on immunoSEQ multiplex PCR, and the TCRdb table lists in-frame clones only, not all of them. The table has just under 65,000 clones, roughly 85% seen once. The input for sequencing was CD4+ or CD8+ T cells sorted from blood, taken in a trial of the OX40 agonist ivuxolimab. Receptors were obtained from an adult with an advanced solid tumor such as melanoma, head and neck, liver or kidney cancer.

This clone was recorded once. The chain joins TRBV15 to TRBJ2-7; 13 positions agree with TRBD2. The CDR3 runs 15 residues. Trimming cost V 3 bases and J 5 bases; bases outside gene matches: 4. The germline gives CDR1 LNHNV, CDR2 YYDKDF (reference sequence). CDR3 DNA sequence: TGTGCCACCAGCAGGGGACTAGCGGGATTACACGAGCAGTACTTC. Its translation is CATSRGLAGLHEQYF.

The rearrangement links TRBV6-5 to TRBJ2-2; 10 nucleotides line up with TRBD1. The germline V gene encodes CDR1 MNHEY and CDR2 SVGAGI. J was trimmed by 7 bases and V by 4 bases; bases with no gene match: 6. This CDR3 contains 15 residues. The CDR3 is CASSWRTGGVGELFF. The CDR3 DNA sequence: TGTGCCAGCAGTTGGAGGACAGGGGGTGTCGGGGAGCTGTTTTTT.

The chain joins TRBV10-2 to TRBJ2-3, with 11 nucleotides matching TRBD2. This CDR3 spans 15 amino acids. The J segment lost 1 base and the V segment lost 3 bases, leaving 0 bases of the junction unmatched. Looked up from germline, CDR1 is WSHSY and CDR2 is SAAADI. The CDR3 nucleotides read TGCGCCAGCAGTGAACTAGCGGGGGGCACAGATACGCAGTATTTT. Its translation: CASSELAGGTDTQYF.

V and J are TRBV29-1 and TRBJ2-1; 12 bases agree with TRBD2. The CDR3 runs 14 residues. The junction had 4 bases not matched to a gene; V was cut back by 6 bases and J by 4 bases. Germline V gene data show CDR1 as SQVTM and CDR2 as ANQGSEA. The CDR3 DNA follows: TGCAGCGTGGGAACTAGCGGGAGGTACAATGAGCAGTTCTTC. Amino acids: CSVGTSGRYNEQFF.

This clone was detected only once. The chain couples TRBV19 to TRBJ2-1, with 10 nucleotides matching TRBD1. This CDR3 is 14 amino acids long. J lost 5 bases, V lost 4 bases, and 2 bases had no gene match. Germline CDR1 is LNHDA and CDR2 is SQIVND (reference sequence). Here the CDR3 reads CASSRDRGDNEQFF. In nucleotides, the CDR3 is TGTGCCAGTAGTAGGGACAGGGGAGACAATGAGCAGTTCTTC. The variable domain in full, completed from reference TRBV19 and TRBJ2-1, reads DGGITQSPKYLFRKEGQNVTLSCEQNLNHDAMYWYRQDPGQGLRLIYYSQIVNDFQKGDIAEGYSVSREKKESFPLTVTSAQKNPTAFYLCASSRDRGDNEQFFGPGTRLTVL.

This sequence joins TRBV5-8 and TRBJ1-2; 7 positions agree with TRBD1. Trimming at V came to 2 bases and at J to 4 bases, leaving 14 bases not matched to a gene. This CDR3 has 17 residues. CDR1 and CDR2 (germline): SGHTS, YDEGEE. DNA of the CDR3: TGTGCCAGCAGCTTAGGGGGCGGACCTTTGATTTCCTATGGCTACACCTTC. Its translation is CASSLGGGPLISYGYTF.

CDR3 protein: CASSRTSGQETQYF. The CDR3 DNA reads TGTGCCAGCAGCCGAACTAGCGGACAAGAGACCCAGTACTTC. This chain joins TRBV6-1 and TRBJ2-5; TRBD2 aligns across 8 bases. Trimming cost V 6 bases and J 2 bases; bases outside gene matches: 5. CDR1 and CDR2 from the germline V gene are MNHNS and SASEGT. This CDR3 spans 14 amino acids.

V gene TRBV6-5 combines with J gene TRBJ2-7; 9 bases line up with TRBD1. V was clipped by 6 bases and J by 4 bases; unmatched bases: 10. Germline CDR1 and CDR2: MNHEY and SVGAGI. The CDR3 is 15 amino acids. Written as DNA, the CDR3 is TGTGCCAGCAGCCGAACAGGGGGCGCTTTTTACGAGCAGTACTTC. Translated: CASSRTGGAFYEQYF.

The V gene is TRBV5-4, the J gene TRBJ2-3; no clear D gene. The ends were cut back, 5 bases at V and 0 bases at J, with 13 bases in the middle. This CDR3 region has 15 residues. Germline V CDR1 and CDR2: SGHNT, YYREEE (reference sequence). This chain's CDR3 is CASRRASDSTDTQYF. DNA of the CDR3: TGTGCCAGCAGACGGGCCTCCGATAGCACAGATACGCAGTATTTT.

The chain employs TRBV5-1 and TRBJ2-2, with 11 positions matching TRBD2. Losses at the gene ends were 0 bases for V and 1 base for J; bases not matched to a gene: 2. The CDR3 contains 17 residues. Germline V gives CDR1 SGHRS, CDR2 YFSETQ. The CDR3 spells CASSLAGTSGNTGELFF. Here the CDR3 DNA reads TGCGCCAGCAGCTTGGCGGGGACTAGCGGGAACACCGGGGAGCTGTTTTTT. The full variable domain, with the rest looked up from reference TRBV5-1 and TRBJ2-2, is KAGVTQTPRYLIKTRGQQVTLSCSPISGHRSVSWYQQTPGQGLQFLFEYFSETQRNKGNFPGRFSGRQFSNSRSEMNVSTLELGDSALYLCASSLAGTSGNTGELFFGEGSRLTVL.

V is TRBV10-2 and J is TRBJ2-1; 13 bases align to TRBD2. From germline, CDR1 is WSHSY and CDR2 SAAADI. The CDR3 runs 13 residues. V was clipped by 9 bases and J by 7 bases; unmatched bases: 3. The CDR3 sequence: CASWTSGSNEQFF. The CDR3 nucleotides read TGCGCCAGTTGGACTAGCGGGAGTAATGAGCAGTTCTTC.

CDR3 DNA sequence: TGTGCCAGCAGCTTAGTTGGTGAAGGAAAACTGTTTTTT. Amino acid sequence: CASSLVGEGKLFF. V gene TRBV11-2 combines with J gene TRBJ1-4, with D hard to call. This CDR3 has 13 residues. CDR1 is SGHAT and CDR2 is FQNNGV in the germline V gene. Trimming took off 1 base at V and 10 bases at J, with 10 bases between the two ends.

The rearrangement uses TRBV28 and TRBJ2-7; 8 bases agree with TRBD1. V shed 7 bases and J 6 bases; nucleotides not matched to a gene: 17. The CDR3 sequence is 16 residues long. CDR1 and CDR2 (germline): MDHEN, SYDVKM. The DNA for the CDR3 is TGTGCCAGCAAAATGGGGGGCAGGGGGCGGTCTGGCGAGCAGTACTTC. Translating it yields CASKMGGRGRSGEQYF.

In nucleotides, the CDR3 is TGTGCCAGCAGTTATCGGCCGGGACAGGACTACAATGAGCAGTTCTTC. It codes for CASSYRPGQDYNEQFF. V is TRBV11-3 and J is TRBJ2-1; TRBD1 matches at 8 bases. This CDR3 comprises 16 residues. With 6 bases clipped from V and 3 bases from J, the junction kept 10 bases outside the gene matches. CDR1 is SGHNT and CDR2 is YENEEA in the germline V gene.

This clone turned up a few times. This chain joins TRBV30 and TRBJ2-1, with no clear D. V shed 2 bases and J shed 0 bases, with 8 bases lying between them. Germline-derived CDR1 and CDR2 are GTSNPN and SVGIG (reference sequence). The CDR3 has 14 residues. The CDR3 region has the DNA TGTGCCTGGAGTCTTAGGAGCTCCTACAATGAGCAGTTCTTC. Protein: CAWSLRSSYNEQFF. The whole variable domain, filled in from reference TRBV30 and TRBJ2-1, reads SQTIHQWPATLVQPVGSPLSLECTVEGTSNPNLYWYRQAAGRGLQLLFYSVGIGQISSEVPQNLSASRPQDRQFILSSKKLLLSDSGFYLCAWSLRSSYNEQFFGPGTRLTVL.

The chain links TRBV10-3 to TRBJ1-5; D ambiguous. Germline assignment: CDR1 ENHRY and CDR2 SYGVKD. Trimming pared 3 bases from V and 6 bases from J, leaving 6 bases between. The CDR3 runs to 12 residues. CDR3 loop: CAISEPSQPQHF. The CDR3 DNA reads TGTGCCATCAGTGAACCTTCTCAGCCCCAGCATTTT.

The rearrangement uses TRBV5-4 and TRBJ1-1; D is uncertain. Trimming removed 0 bases at V and 1 base at J, with 13 bases between. CDR1 and CDR2 (germline): SGHNT, YYREEE (reference sequence). The CDR3 sequence is 16 residues long. CDR3 nucleotides: TGTGCCAGCAGCTTGGGTAGTCTCGTGGCGAACACTGAAGCTTTCTTT. It codes for CASSLGSLVANTEAFF.